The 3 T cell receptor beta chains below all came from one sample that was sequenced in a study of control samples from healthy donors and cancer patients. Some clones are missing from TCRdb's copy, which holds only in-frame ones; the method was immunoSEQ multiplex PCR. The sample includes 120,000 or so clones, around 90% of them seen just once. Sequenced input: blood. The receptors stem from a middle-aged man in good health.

CDR3 sequence reads: CASSLFSDNQPQHF. The CDR3 nucleotides are TGTGCCAGCAGCTTATTCTCAGACAATCAGCCCCAGCATTTT. This sequence joins TRBV7-9 and TRBJ1-5; D remains ambiguous. Germline CDR1 SEHNR, CDR2 FQNEAQ (reference sequence). Trimming stripped 2 bases from V and 3 bases from J, with 8 bases between. The CDR3 contains 14 residues.

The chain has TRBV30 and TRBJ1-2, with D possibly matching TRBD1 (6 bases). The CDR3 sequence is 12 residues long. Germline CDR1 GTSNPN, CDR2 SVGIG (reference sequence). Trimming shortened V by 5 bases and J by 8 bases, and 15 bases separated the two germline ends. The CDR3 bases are TGTGCCTGGCAGGGGAGGGTAGGGGGCTACACCTTC. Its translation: CAWQGRVGGYTF.

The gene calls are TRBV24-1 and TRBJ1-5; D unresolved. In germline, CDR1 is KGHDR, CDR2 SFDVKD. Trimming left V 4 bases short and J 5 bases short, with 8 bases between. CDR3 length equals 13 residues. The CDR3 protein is CATSERFDQPQHF. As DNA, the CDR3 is TGTGCCACCAGTGAGAGATTCGATCAGCCCCAGCATTTT.